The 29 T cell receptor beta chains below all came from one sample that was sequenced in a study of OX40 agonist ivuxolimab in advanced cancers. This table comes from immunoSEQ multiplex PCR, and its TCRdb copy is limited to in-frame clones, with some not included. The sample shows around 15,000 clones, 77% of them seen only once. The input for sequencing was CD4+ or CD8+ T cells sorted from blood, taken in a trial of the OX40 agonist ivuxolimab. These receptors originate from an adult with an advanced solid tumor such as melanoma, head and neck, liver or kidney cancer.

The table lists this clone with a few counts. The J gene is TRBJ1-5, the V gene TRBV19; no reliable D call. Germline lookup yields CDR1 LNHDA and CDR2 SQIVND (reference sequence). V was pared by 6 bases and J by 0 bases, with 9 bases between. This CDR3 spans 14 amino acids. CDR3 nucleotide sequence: TGTGCCAGTAGCGACCGGGTTAGCAATCAGCCCCAGCATTTT. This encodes CASSDRVSNQPQHF.

The CDR3: CASSDGQSFSDEQFF. In nucleotides, the CDR3 is TGTGCCAGCAGTGACGGCCAAAGTTTTTCGGATGAGCAGTTCTTC. The rearrangement uses TRBV6-4 and TRBJ2-1; D not certain. This CDR3 spans 15 amino acids. Germline-derived CDR1 and CDR2 are MRHNA and SNTAGT. Trimming took off 2 bases at V and 8 bases at J, with 16 bases between the two ends.

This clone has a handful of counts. Here the CDR3 reads CASSPAMGVPPYEQYF. In DNA form, the CDR3 reads TGTGCCAGCAGCCCGGCCATGGGGGTCCCTCCCTACGAGCAGTACTTC. The genes are TRBV5-6 and TRBJ2-7; possibly TRBD1 or TRBD2 for D (5 bases each). Germline CDR1 SGHDT, CDR2 YYEEEE. The length of the CDR3 is 16 residues. V was cut by 4 bases and J by 2 bases, with 19 bases left in between.

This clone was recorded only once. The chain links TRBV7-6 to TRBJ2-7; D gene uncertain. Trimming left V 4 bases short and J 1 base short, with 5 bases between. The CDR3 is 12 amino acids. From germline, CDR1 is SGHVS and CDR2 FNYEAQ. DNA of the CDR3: TGTGCCAGCAGCTCGACGTCCTACGAGCAGTACTTC. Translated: CASSSTSYEQYF. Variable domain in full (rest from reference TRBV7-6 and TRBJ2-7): GAGVSQSPRYKVTKRGQDVALRCDPISGHVSLYWYRQALGQGPEFLTYFNYEAQQDKSGLPNDRFSAERPEGSISTLTIQRTEQRDSAMYRCASSSTSYEQYFGPGTRLTVT.

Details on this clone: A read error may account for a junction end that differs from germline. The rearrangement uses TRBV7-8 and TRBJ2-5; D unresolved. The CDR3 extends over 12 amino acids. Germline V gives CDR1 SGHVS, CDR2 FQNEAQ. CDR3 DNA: TGCTCCCATGGCGGCCTACAAGAGACCCAGTACTTC. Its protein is CSHGGLQETQYF.

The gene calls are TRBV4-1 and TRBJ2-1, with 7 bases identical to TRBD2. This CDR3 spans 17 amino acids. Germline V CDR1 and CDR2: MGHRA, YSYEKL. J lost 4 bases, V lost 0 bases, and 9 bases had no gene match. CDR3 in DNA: TGCGCCAGCAGCCAAGATCGACGTCTAGCGGAGTACAATGAGCAGTTCTTC. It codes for CASSQDRRLAEYNEQFF.

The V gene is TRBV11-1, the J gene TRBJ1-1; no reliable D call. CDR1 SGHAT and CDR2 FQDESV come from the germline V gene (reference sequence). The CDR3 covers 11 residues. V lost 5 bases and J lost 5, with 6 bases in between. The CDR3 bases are TGTGCCAGCAGCACGCGAACTGAAGCTTTCTTT. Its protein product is CASSTRTEAFF.

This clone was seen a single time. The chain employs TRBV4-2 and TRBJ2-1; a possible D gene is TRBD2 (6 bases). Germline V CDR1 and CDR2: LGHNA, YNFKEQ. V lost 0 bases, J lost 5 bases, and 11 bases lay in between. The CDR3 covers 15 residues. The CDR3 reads CASSQDRREDNEQFF. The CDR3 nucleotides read TGTGCCAGCAGCCAAGATCGGCGGGAAGACAATGAGCAGTTCTTC.

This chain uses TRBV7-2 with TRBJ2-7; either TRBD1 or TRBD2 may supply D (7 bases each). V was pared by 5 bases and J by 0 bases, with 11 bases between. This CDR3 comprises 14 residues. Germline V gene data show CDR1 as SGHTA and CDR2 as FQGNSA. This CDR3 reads CASSRGDSSYEQYF. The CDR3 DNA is TGTGCCAGCAGCCGGGGGGACAGCTCCTACGAGCAGTACTTC.

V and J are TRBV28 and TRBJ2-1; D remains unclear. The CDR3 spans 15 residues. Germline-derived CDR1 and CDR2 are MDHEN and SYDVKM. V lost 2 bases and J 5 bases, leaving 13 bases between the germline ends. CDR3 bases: TGTGCCAGCAGTTTAATAGCCCGGATGGACAATGAGCAGTTCTTC. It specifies CASSLIARMDNEQFF. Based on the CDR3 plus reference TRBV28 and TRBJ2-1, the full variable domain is DVKVTQSSRYLVKRTGEKVFLECVQDMDHENMFWYRQDPGLGLRLIYFSYDVKMKEKGDIPEGYSVSREKKERFSLILESASTNQTSMYLCASSLIARMDNEQFFGPGTRLTVL.

The CDR3: CASSEKVGQPQHF. The CDR3 DNA sequence: TGTGCCAGCAGTGAAAAGGTAGGGCAGCCCCAGCATTTT. V is TRBV6-1 and J is TRBJ1-5; D is ambiguous. Between the trimmed V and J ends, which lost 2 bases and 7 bases, there was a span of 9 bases. This CDR3 has 13 residues. The germline V gene has CDR1 MNHNS and CDR2 SASEGT.

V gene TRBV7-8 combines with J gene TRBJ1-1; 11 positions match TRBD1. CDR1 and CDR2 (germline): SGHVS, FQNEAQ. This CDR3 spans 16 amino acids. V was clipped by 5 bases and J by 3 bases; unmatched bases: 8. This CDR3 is CASSLRTGGADTEAFF. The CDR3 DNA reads TGTGCCAGCAGCCTACGGACAGGGGGCGCTGACACTGAAGCTTTCTTT.

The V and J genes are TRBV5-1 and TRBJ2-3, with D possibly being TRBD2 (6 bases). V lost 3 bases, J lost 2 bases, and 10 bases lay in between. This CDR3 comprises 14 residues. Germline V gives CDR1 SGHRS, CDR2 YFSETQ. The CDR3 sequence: CASSWDWYTDTQYF. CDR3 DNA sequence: TGCGCCAGCAGCTGGGACTGGTACACAGATACGCAGTATTTT. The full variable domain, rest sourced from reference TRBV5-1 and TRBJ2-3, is KAGVTQTPRYLIKTRGQQVTLSCSPISGHRSVSWYQQTPGQGLQFLFEYFSETQRNKGNFPGRFSGRQFSNSRSEMNVSTLELGDSALYLCASSWDWYTDTQYFGPGTRLTVL.

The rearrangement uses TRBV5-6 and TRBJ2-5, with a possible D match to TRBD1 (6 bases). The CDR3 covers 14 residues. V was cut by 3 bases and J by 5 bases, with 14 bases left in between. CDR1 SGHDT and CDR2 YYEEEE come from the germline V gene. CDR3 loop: CASSSLGAGETQYF. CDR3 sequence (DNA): TGTGCCAGCAGCTCCCTGGGGGCTGGGGAGACCCAGTACTTC.

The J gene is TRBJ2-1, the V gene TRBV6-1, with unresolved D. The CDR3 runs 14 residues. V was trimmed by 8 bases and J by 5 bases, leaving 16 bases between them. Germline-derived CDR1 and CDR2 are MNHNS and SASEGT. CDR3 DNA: TGTGCCAGCGGGCCGGTTAGGGAACACAATGAGCAGTTCTTC. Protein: CASGPVREHNEQFF.

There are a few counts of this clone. CDR3 region: CASSPKAGGTDTQYF. CDR3 DNA sequence: TGTGCCAGCAGCCCTAAGGCAGGCGGCACAGATACGCAGTATTTT. The chain recombines TRBV7-6 with TRBJ2-3, with D uncertain. The CDR3 is 15 amino acids. The germline CDR1 and CDR2 sequences are SGHVS and FNYEAQ. Trimming pared 5 bases from V and 1 base from J, leaving 13 bases between.

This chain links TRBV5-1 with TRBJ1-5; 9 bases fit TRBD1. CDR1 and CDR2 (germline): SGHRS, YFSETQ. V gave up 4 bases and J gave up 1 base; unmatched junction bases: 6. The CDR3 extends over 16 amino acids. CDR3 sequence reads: CASSPGTGFSNQPQHF. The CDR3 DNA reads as TGCGCCAGCAGCCCGGGGACAGGGTTCAGCAATCAGCCCCAGCATTTT.

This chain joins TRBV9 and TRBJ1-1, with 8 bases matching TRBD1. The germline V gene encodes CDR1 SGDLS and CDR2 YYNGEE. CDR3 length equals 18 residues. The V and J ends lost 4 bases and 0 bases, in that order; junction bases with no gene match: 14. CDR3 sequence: CASSPGVDRAIMNTEAFF. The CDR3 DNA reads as TGTGCCAGCAGCCCAGGGGTGGACAGGGCGATCATGAACACTGAAGCTTTCTTT.

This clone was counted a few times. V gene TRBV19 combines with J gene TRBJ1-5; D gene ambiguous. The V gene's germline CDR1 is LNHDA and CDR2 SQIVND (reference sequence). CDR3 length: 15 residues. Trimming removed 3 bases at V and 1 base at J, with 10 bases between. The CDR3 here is CASSILTTSNQPQHF. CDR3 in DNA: TGTGCCAGTAGTATCTTAACGACCAGCAATCAGCCCCAGCATTTT. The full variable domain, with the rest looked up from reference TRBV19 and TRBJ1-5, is DGGITQSPKYLFRKEGQNVTLSCEQNLNHDAMYWYRQDPGQGLRLIYYSQIVNDFQKGDIAEGYSVSREKKESFPLTVTSAQKNPTAFYLCASSILTTSNQPQHFGDGTRLSIL.

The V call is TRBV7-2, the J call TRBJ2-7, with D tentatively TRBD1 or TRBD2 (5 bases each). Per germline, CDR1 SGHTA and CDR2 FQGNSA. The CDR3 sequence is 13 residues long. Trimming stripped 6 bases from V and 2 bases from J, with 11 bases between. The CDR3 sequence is CASRTDYTYEQYF. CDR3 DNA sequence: TGTGCCAGCAGGACAGACTACACCTACGAGCAGTACTTC. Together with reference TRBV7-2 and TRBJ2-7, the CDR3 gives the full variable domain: GAGVSQSPSNKVTEKGKDVELRCDPISGHTALYWYRQSLGQGLEFLIYFQGNSAPDKSGLPSDRFSAERTGGSVSTLTIQRTQQEDSAVYLCASRTDYTYEQYFGPGTRLTVT.

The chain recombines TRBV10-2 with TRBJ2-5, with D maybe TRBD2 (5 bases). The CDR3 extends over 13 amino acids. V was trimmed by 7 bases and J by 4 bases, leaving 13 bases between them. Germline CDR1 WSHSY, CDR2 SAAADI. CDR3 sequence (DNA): TGCGCCAGCAATCGGCAGAGGGCAGAGACCCAGTACTTC. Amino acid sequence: CASNRQRAETQYF.

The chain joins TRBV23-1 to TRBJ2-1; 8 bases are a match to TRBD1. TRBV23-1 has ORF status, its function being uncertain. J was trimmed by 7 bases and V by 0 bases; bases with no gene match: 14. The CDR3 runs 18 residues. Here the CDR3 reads CASSQSRTGTGLGNEQFF. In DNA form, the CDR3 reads TGCGCCAGCAGTCAATCACGAACCGGGACAGGACTGGGGAATGAGCAGTTCTTC.

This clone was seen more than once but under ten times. In nucleotides, the CDR3 is TGTGCCAGCAGTTACTCCACAGCGGCCAATGAGCAGTTCTTC. Encoded protein: CASSYSTAANEQFF. The chain recombines TRBV6-5 with TRBJ2-1; TRBD2 might be the D (5 bases). Trimming left V 0 bases short and J 6 bases short, with 9 bases between. Germline CDR1 reads MNHEY; CDR2 reads SVGAGI. The CDR3 runs to 14 residues.

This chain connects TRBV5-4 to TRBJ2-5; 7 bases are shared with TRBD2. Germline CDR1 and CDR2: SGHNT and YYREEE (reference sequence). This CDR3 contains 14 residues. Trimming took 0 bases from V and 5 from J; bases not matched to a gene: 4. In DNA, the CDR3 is TGTGCCAGCAGCTTGGGGCGGGAGCACGAGACCCAGTACTTC. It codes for CASSLGREHETQYF.

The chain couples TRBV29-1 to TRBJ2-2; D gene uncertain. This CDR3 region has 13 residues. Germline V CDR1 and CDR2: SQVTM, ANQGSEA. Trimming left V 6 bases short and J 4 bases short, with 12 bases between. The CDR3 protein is CSVTGTSTGELFF. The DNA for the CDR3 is TGCAGCGTGACCGGTACGAGCACCGGGGAGCTGTTTTTT.

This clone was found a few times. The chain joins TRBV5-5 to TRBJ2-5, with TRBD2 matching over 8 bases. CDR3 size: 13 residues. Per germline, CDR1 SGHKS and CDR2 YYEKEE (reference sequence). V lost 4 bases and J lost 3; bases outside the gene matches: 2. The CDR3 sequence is CASSRSGEETQYF. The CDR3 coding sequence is TGTGCCAGCAGCCGTAGCGGGGAAGAGACCCAGTACTTC.

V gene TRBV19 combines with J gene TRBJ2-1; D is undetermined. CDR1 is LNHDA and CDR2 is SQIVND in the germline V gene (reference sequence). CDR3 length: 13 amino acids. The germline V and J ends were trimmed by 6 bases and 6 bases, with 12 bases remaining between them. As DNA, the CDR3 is TGTGCCAGTAGCCACGGACCACCCAATGAGCAGTTCTTC. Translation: CASSHGPPNEQFF.

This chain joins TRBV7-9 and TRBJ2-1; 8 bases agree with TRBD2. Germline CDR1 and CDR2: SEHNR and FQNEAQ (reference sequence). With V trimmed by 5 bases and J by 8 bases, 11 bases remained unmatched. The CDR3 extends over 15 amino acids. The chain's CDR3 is CASSATSGNLDEQFF. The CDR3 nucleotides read TGTGCCAGCAGCGCAACTAGCGGTAACTTGGATGAGCAGTTCTTC.

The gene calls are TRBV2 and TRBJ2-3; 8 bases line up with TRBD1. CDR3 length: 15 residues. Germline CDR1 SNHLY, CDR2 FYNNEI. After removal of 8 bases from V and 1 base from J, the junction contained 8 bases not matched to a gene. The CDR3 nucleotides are TGTGCCAGCGTAAACAGGGGGTTAGGCACAGATACGCAGTATTTT. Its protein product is CASVNRGLGTDTQYF. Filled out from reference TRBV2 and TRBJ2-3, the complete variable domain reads EPEVTQTPSHQVTQMGQEVILRCVPISNHLYFYWYRQILGQKVEFLVSFYNNEISEKSEIFDDQFSVERPDGSNFTLKIRSTKLEDSAMYFCASVNRGLGTDTQYFGPGTRLTVL.